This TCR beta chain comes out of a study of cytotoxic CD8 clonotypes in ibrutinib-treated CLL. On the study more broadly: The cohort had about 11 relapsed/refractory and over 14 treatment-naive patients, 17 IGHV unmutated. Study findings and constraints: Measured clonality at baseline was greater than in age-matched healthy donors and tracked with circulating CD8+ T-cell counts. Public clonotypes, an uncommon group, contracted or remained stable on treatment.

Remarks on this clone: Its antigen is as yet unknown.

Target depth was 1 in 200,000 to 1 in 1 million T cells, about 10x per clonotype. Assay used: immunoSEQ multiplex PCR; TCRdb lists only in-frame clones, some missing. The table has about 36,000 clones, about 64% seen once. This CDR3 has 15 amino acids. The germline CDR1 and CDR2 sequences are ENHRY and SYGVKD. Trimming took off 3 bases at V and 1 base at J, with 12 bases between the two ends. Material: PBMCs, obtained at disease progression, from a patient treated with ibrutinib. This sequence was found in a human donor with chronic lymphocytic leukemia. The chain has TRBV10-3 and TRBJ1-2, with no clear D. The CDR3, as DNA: TGTGCCATCAGTGAATCGATCGTCCTTAACTATGGCTACACCTTC. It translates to CAISESIVLNYGYTF.